The sequence of this T cell receptor beta chain was determined in a study of vaccination effects on CD4 cells after COVID-19. Overall study results and limits: After vaccination, spike-reactive clones in convalescents were mostly new vaccine-induced clones. The study found marked clonal contraction of infection- and vaccine-induced clones late after vaccination. The study had few convalescent patients and no early post-infection timepoints.

Clones were read by immunoSEQ multiplex PCR, and TCRdb kept only the in-frame ones, dropping some. The sample carries about 22,000 clones, 76% recorded once. Remarks on this clone: Its antigen remains unknown.

This CDR3 has 13 amino acids. Germline values: CDR1 LNHDA, CDR2 SQIVND (reference sequence). With 7 bases removed from V and 5 bases from J, the gap between germline ends came to 12 bases. Sequencing followed a ViraFEST assay step that expanded antigen-specific CD4+ T cells with viral peptide pools. Upon completion of about ten days in culture, CD4+ T cells were isolated. Infection dated between March and December 2020, before the Alpha, Beta and Delta variants reached the United States. Roughly 1.9 million PBMC were placed in each well, which was supplemented with approximately 9.2 IU/ml IL-2 and approximately 10 ug/ml peptides.

This receptor was obtained from a human donor who had a prior SARS-CoV-2 infection. V gene TRBV19 combines with J gene TRBJ1-5, with a possible D match to TRBD1 (5 bases). The sample here was CD4+ T cells from PBMCs cultured with SARS-CoV-2 spike peptides, taken before COVID-19 vaccination. The CDR3 DNA follows: TGTGCCAGTACCGACACAGGTTATCAGCCCCAGCATTTT. Protein product: CASTDTGYQPQHF.